This T cell receptor beta chain was identified during a study of shared clonotypes between healthy human individuals. This clone came up once. Other DNA sequences of this sample code for an identical CDR3. Generated by immunoSEQ multiplex PCR, the TCRdb table keeps only in-frame clones and is missing some. In the table there are some 2,100,000 clones, around 95% of which are singletons. This CDR3 comprises 16 residues. Germline values: CDR1 SGHRS, CDR2 YFSETQ. J gave up 2 bases and V 1 base, and 4 bases lay outside the gene matches. The specimen was naive CD4+ T cells sorted from blood. The subset denotes: CD45RA+ positively selected. The chain uses TRBV5-1 and TRBJ2-5; 11 nucleotides line up with TRBD2. The receptor comes from a young man in good health. CDR3 in amino acids: CASSLTGTSGQETQYF. As DNA, the CDR3 is TGCGCCAGCAGCTTGACCGGGACTAGCGGACAAGAGACCCAGTACTTC.